The next 8 T cell receptor beta chains were all read from a single sample in a study of T cell responses to AZD1222 COVID-19 vaccine. Assay used: immunoSEQ multiplex PCR; TCRdb lists only in-frame clones, some missing. The data contain about 130,000 clones, about 88% of them singletons. Specimen: peripheral blood, collected 28 days after the second AZD1222 dose. The receptors shown here come from an adult who received the AZD1222 COVID-19 vaccine.

The V call is TRBV19, the J call TRBJ2-7; D assignment may be TRBD1 or TRBD2 (6 bases each). The CDR3 is 16 residues long. CDR1 is LNHDA and CDR2 is SQIVND in the germline V gene (reference sequence). V shed 5 bases and J shed 2 bases, with 19 bases lying between them. The CDR3 nucleotides are TGTGCCAGTAGTGACTTAGGGGGGACCACTACCTACGAGCAGTACTTC. Amino acid sequence: CASSDLGGTTTYEQYF.

V gene TRBV7-9 combines with J gene TRBJ1-3; weak D call: TRBD1 (6 bases). The CDR3 consists of 15 residues. Germline assignment: CDR1 SEHNR and CDR2 FQNEAQ (reference sequence). V lost 5 bases and J 0 bases, leaving 11 bases between the germline ends. This CDR3 reads CASSPRGLSGNTIYF. The CDR3 bases are TGTGCCAGCAGCCCCCGGGGGCTCTCTGGAAACACCATATATTTT.

J is TRBJ1-6 and V is TRBV18; maybe TRBD1 (5 bases). Per germline, CDR1 KGHSH and CDR2 LQKENI. The CDR3 loop spans 15 amino acids. V dropped 2 bases and J dropped 11 bases, with 16 bases sitting between them. Written as DNA, the CDR3 is TGTGCCAGCTCACCAGGGCAGGGTCGGGTGACACCCCTCCACTTT. Amino acids: CASSPGQGRVTPLHF. Full variable domain (rest looked up from reference TRBV18 and TRBJ1-6): NAGVMQNPRHLVRRRGQEARLRCSPMKGHSHVYWYRQLPEEGLKFMVYLQKENIIDESGMPKERFSAEFPKEGPSILRIQQVVRGDSAAYFCASSPGQGRVTPLHFGNGTRLTVT.

This rearrangement joins TRBV5-5 to TRBJ2-2; D unresolved. This CDR3 has 14 amino acids. The V end was cut by 4 bases, the J end by 6 bases, with 13 bases between. Germline-derived CDR1 and CDR2 are SGHKS and YYEKEE (reference sequence). The CDR3 nucleotides read TGTGCCAGCAGCGATCCTACAGTAGCCGGGGAGCTGTTTTTT. Its protein is CASSDPTVAGELFF. The complete variable domain, with remaining parts taken from reference TRBV5-5 and TRBJ2-2, reads DAGVTQSPTHLIKTRGQQVTLRCSPISGHKSVSWYQQVLGQGPQFIFQYYEKEERGRGNFPDRFSARQFPNYSSELNVNALLLGDSALYLCASSDPTVAGELFFGEGSRLTVL.

The chain carries TRBV6-2 or TRBV6-3 and TRBJ2-1; 9 bases line up with TRBD1. CDR3 length: 15 amino acids. The germline gives CDR1 MNHEY, CDR2 SVGEGT. Trimming removed 6 bases from V and 8 bases from J; junction bases left unmatched: 11. The CDR3 spells CASSAPGQGIDEQFF. The DNA of the CDR3 is TGTGCCAGCAGCGCCCCGGGACAGGGTATCGATGAGCAGTTCTTC.

The chain couples TRBV10-3 to TRBJ2-7, with 11 bases aligning to TRBD1. This CDR3 is built from 14 residues. After removal of 4 bases from V and 6 bases from J, the junction contained 5 bases not matched to a gene. Germline V gene data show CDR1 as ENHRY and CDR2 as SYGVKD. CDR3 amino acids: CAISGTGGQSEQYF. CDR3 in DNA: TGTGCCATCAGTGGGACAGGGGGCCAGTCCGAGCAGTACTTC.

The table lists this clone with a count of one. The V gene is TRBV30, the J gene TRBJ2-3; the D gene is possibly TRBD1 (5 bases). Germline V gene sequence: CDR1 GTSNPN, CDR2 SVGIG (reference sequence). V was trimmed by 4 bases and J by 6 bases, leaving 14 bases between them. The CDR3 runs 13 residues. The CDR3 spells CAWTVGALDTQYF. CDR3 nucleotides: TGTGCCTGGACCGTAGGGGCCCTGGATACGCAGTATTTT.

Only a few counts were recorded for this clone. The V and J genes are TRBV7-9 and TRBJ2-7; D gene unclear. Trimming pared 1 base from V and 6 bases from J, leaving 10 bases between. The CDR3 runs 13 residues. Germline-derived CDR1 and CDR2 are SEHNR and FQNEAQ (reference sequence). The CDR3 DNA sequence: TGTGCCAGCAGCTTAGAAGGTCCGTCCGAGCAGTACTTC. Amino acids: CASSLEGPSEQYF. Drawing the rest from reference TRBV7-9 and TRBJ2-7, the complete variable domain is DTGVSQNPRHKITKRGQNVTFRCDPISEHNRLYWYRQTLGQGPEFLTYFQNEAQLEKSRLLSDRFSAERPKGSFSTLEIQRTEQGDSAMYLCASSLEGPSEQYFGPGTRLTVT.